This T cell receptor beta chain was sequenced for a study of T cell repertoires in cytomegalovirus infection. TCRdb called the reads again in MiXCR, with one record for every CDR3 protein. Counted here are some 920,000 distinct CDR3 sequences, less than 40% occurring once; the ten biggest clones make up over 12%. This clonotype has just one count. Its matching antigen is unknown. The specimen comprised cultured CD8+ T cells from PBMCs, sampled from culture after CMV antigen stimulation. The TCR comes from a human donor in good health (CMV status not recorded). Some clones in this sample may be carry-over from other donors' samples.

CDR3 DNA: TGCAGTGCTAGGACATCGAGGAGTTCTACCTACGAGCAGTACTTC. Residues: CSARTSRSSTYEQYF. This chain uses TRBV20-1 with TRBJ2-7, with D unclear. Germline CDR1 reads DFQATT; CDR2 reads SNEGSKA (reference sequence). The CDR3 length is 15 residues. The ends were cut back, 3 bases at V and 2 bases at J, with 17 bases in the middle.